This TCR beta chain was found in a study of T cell changes during pregnancy in multiple sclerosis. The length of the CDR3 is 15 residues. From germline, CDR1 is SNHLY and CDR2 FYNNEI. V was shortened by 7 bases and J by 4 bases, with 17 bases between the two germline ends. Method: immunoSEQ multiplex PCR; TCRdb's copy keeps in-frame clones and lacks some. The data contain tens of thousands of clones, around nine tenths of them singletons. This sequence originates from a female donor in good health, enrolled as a control in a pregnancy study. The J gene is TRBJ1-3, the V gene TRBV2; no reliable D call. The input for sequencing was peripheral blood, taken in the first trimester of pregnancy. CDR3 loop: CASILDQAEGNTIYF. The CDR3 region has the DNA TGTGCCAGCATATTAGACCAGGCCGAAGGAAACACCATATATTTT.